The present T cell receptor (beta chain) was sequenced within a study of beta chain features in type 1 diabetes (dated by TCRdb to the late 2010s). Looking at the study overall: Mean age, gender distribution, total cell number and subset yield were not different between patients and healthy donors. A total of some 100,000,000 sorted cells were examined across all samples, and a strong correlation was observed between cell number per subset and RNA yield. In the study, recently diagnosed type 1 diabetes patients and matched healthy donors were compared on the TCRB repertoires of their sorted circulating CD4+ T cell subsets. Regulatory and stem cell-like memory subsets were isolated from only 8 patients and roughly 8 healthy donors, whereas naive and central memory subsets came from all 28 donors. The paper as a whole reports these results and caveats: Naive, central memory and regulatory TCRB repertoires appeared more similar among patients than among healthy donors. Shorter templates might have been favored by PCR, but patient and control samples were amplified and corrected together, so both groups would have been affected equally by any skew. At VDJ recombination sites, patients with type 1 diabetes made fewer insertions and deleted more nucleotides, a pattern implying thymic rearrangement abnormalities. A moderate but significant shortening of TCRB CDR3 length was observed in type 1 diabetes patients in all four CD4+ subsets. Because cDNA was sequenced instead of genomic DNA, highly expressing activated cells could be over-represented, though the groups showed no difference in activation or CD3 levels. HLA sub-analyses involved small numbers of individuals, so any influence of HLA type on TCRB rearrangement remained unresolved.

Each donor gave one peripheral blood draw, about 110 mL on average, collected into heparinised tubes. Using a panel that included CD45RO, CCR7, CD25, CD127, CD95 and CD27, naive, central memory, regulatory and stem cell-like memory CD4+ T cells were sorted on a BD FACSAria II. Every sorted population had a purity above 95%. PBMCs were separated immediately by Lymphoprep density gradient centrifugation and were stained directly, without being cultured. Samples were stained and sorted in pairs, with one healthy donor and one patient per experiment, so that batch effects were minimized. Concerning this clone itself: It lacks a known antigen. No clone much larger than this one lies a single base away; base qualities are absent.

The entire isolated RNA was reverse transcribed using the High Capacity cDNA Reverse Transcription Kit, and thus expressed TCRB transcripts were sequenced. For stem cell-like memory T cell samples, survey-depth immunoSEQ sequencing was used, averaging approximately 1 million total reads per sample. Sorted cells were lysed in RLT buffer, and RNA was extracted using DNase-treated RNeasy Micro or Mini kits according to cell number. Each cell subset was processed on its own to prevent cross-contamination, while patient and healthy donor samples were processed together. TCRB sequences were amplified from cDNA with the immunoSEQ multiplex PCR, producing 87-bp fragments spanning the CDR3 region. Amplicons were sequenced on the Illumina HiSeq platform. The original pipeline was this. PCR bias was corrected computationally using synthetic template baselines, and reads within Hamming distance 2 were collapsed, with unmergeable singletons discarded. Reads were aligned against IMGT so that V, D and J genes, CDR3 length and insertions or deletions at six rearrangement sites could be assigned. Within each subset, clonotype counts were normalized to the number of sorted cells before true diversity and Gini coefficients were calculated with the tcR R package. The overlap coefficient, calculated on TCRB nucleotide sequences, was used to measure repertoire sharing. Here the immuneACCESS table is served through TCRdb, limited to in-frame sequences with V and J called. Missing clones are a known gap in these copies; in checked studies unresolved V genes cover under half, and the rest lacks a known reason. That table is the source of V, J and clone size, and D and trimming were worked out from the DNA. The table for this sample lists some 26,000 clones; approximately 70% of them were counted only once. The ten largest clones capture more than 0.95% of the sample.

Taken from the germline V gene, the CDR1 and CDR2 loops are ENHRY and SYGVKD. Unmatched junction bases come to 11, with V trimmed by 10 bases and J by 0 bases. The CDR3 numbers 16 residues from cysteine through phenylalanine. Kept here is only the CDR3 DNA, which spans 48 bases and is read in frame from base 1. The sample consisted of stem cell memory CD4+ T cells from blood. The meaning of the sample's cell subset or site label: stem cell-like memory CD4+ T cells. The sequence is built from TRBV10-3 and TRBJ1-3, with 8 central nucleotides matching TRBD1. The sequence was obtained from a woman in her 40s with type 1 diabetes. For the CDR3, the sequence is CATIAGTGTSGNTIYF. The sequenced DNA is TGTGCCACGATCGCCGGGACAGGAACCTCTGGAAACACCATATATTTT.